This T cell receptor (beta chain) was profiled in a study of blood T cell repertoires in COVID-19 (TCRdb year 2020). Study-level background: The collaborator samples originated in the United States, Italy and Spain and spanned the acute and convalescent phases of COVID-19. The material from the prospective study consisted of cDNA or gDNA derived from T cells, B-cell-depleted T cells, or PBMCs. Deeply sampled blood TCRbeta repertoires from subjects exposed to, actively infected with, or recovered from COVID-19 were included in the dataset. The repertoires were made available in a free public database intended to serve as a resource for research on the immune response to SARS-CoV-2. Samples were obtained from the ongoing ImmuneRACE study (first 160 participants) and from over 1,000 subjects provided by 6 global collaborators. The sample metadata nearly always contained a de-identified subject ID, COVID-19 status, age in years and sex. Where available, HLA class I and class II types were obtained from metadata supplied by the sample provider rather than from assay-based typing. Study-wide findings and limitations: The amount of clinical and demographic metadata varied by source and participant and was provided uncurated.

Details on this clone: Its antigen remains unidentified. No much larger clonotype is one base removed from it; base qualities were not supplied.

Collaborating institutions collected whole blood in K2EDTA tubes following their own protocols. For TCRbeta analysis, collaborators shipped samples in one of three forms: frozen whole blood, isolated PBMCs, or DNA extracted from either of those sample types. TCRbeta CDR3 regions were amplified from genomic DNA using the immunoSEQ Assay, a bias-controlled multiplex PCR. The authors' analysis ran thus. Nucleated cell counts per sample were estimated from amplification of reference gene primers within the assay. To quantify the absolute abundance of each unique TCRbeta CDR3 rearrangement, sequence reads were collapsed and filtered. For each sample, productive Simpson clonality was calculated by taking the square root of Simpson's diversity index across productive rearrangements. TCRdb provides this immuneACCESS table in a form limited to in-frame rearrangements. Some clones are lacking; in checked studies, under half of them reflect an unresolved V gene, and why the rest are absent is not known. V and J calls plus clone size are reproduced from that table; the DNA served to infer D and trimming. A total of around 260,000 clones appear in this sample, around 87% of them only once. The ten largest clones capture 2.3% of the sample.

From a lookup of the germline V gene (reference sequence), CDR1 and CDR2 are MNHEY and SMNVEV. Spanning cysteine to phenylalanine, the CDR3 consists of 15 amino acids. Only the CDR3 DNA stays, 45 bases, in frame from base 1. V is reduced by 3 bases and J by 10 bases, leaving a spacing of 19 bases between them. The chain employs TRBV27 and TRBJ2-1; TRBD2 is a weak D gene call, 5 bases matching. The specimen was peripheral blood. The receptor comes from a woman in her 50s with acute or convalescent COVID-19. The CDR3 corresponds to CASSFPRVAMREQFF. The base sequence is TGTGCCAGCAGTTTCCCGAGGGTAGCGATGAGGGAGCAGTTCTTC.